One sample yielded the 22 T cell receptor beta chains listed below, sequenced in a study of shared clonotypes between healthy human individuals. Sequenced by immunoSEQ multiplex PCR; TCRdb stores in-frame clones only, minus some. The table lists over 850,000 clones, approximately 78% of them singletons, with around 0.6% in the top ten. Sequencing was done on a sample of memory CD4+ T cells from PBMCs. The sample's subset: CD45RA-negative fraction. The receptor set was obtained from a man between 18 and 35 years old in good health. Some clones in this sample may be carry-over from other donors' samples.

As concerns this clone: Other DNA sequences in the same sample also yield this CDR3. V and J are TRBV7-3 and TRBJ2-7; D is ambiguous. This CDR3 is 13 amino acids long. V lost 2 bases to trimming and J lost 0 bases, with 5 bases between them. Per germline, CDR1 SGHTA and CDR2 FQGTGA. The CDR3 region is CASSLGFSYEQYF. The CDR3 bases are TGTGCCAGCAGCTTAGGGTTCTCCTACGAGCAGTACTTC.

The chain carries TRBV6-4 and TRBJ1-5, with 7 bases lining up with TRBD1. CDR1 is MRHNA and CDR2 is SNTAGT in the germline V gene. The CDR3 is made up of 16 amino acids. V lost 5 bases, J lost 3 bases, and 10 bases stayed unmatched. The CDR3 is CASSHLKGQTNQPQHF. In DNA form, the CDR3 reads TGTGCCAGCAGTCACCTGAAGGGACAGACCAATCAGCCCCAGCATTTT.

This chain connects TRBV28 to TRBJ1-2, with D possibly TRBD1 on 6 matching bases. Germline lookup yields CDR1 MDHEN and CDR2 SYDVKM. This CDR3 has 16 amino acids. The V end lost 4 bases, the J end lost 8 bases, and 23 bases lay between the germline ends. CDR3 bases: TGTGCCAGCAGTTCCCTCGGACAGTGGAGTTTGGGAGGCTACACCTTC. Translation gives CASSSLGQWSLGGYTF.

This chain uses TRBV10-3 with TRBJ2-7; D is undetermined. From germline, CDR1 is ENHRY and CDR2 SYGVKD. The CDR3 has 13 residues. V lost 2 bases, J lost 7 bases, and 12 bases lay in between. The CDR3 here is CAISERISGEQYF. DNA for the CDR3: TGTGCCATCAGTGAGAGGATATCGGGTGAGCAGTACTTC.

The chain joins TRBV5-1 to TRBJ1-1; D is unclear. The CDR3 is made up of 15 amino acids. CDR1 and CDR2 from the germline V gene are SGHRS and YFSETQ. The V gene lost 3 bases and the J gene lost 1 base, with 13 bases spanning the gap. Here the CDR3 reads CASSYLGSANTEAFF. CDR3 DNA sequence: TGCGCCAGCAGCTATTTGGGCAGCGCGAACACTGAAGCTTTCTTT.

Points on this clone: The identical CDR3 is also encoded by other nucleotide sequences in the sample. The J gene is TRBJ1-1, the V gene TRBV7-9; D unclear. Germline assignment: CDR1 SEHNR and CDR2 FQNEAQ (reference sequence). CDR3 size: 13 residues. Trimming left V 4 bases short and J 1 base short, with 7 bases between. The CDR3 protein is CASSSQANTEAFF. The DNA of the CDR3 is TGTGCCAGCAGCTCTCAGGCGAACACTGAAGCTTTCTTT.

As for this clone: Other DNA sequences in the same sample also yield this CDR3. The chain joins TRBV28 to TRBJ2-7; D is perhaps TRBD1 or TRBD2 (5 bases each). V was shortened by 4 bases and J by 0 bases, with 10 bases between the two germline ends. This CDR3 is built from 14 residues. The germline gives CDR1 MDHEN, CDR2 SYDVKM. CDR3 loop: CASSWGRNSYEQYF. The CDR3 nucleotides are TGTGCCAGCAGTTGGGGACGGAACTCCTACGAGCAGTACTTC.

CDR3 DNA: TGTGCCAGCAGTTTAGAGCAGGGGATGAGGAGCTACACCTTC. Translated: CASSLEQGMRSYTF. V and J are TRBV27 and TRBJ1-2; maybe TRBD1 (6 bases). V was cut by 2 bases and J by 9 bases, with 16 bases left in between. The CDR3 contains 14 residues. Germline-derived CDR1 and CDR2 are MNHEY and SMNVEV (reference sequence).

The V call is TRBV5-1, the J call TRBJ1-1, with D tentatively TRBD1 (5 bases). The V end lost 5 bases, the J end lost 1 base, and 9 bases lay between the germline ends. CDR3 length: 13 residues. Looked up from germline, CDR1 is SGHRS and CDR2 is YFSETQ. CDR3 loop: CASSQGANTEAFF. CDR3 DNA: TGCGCCAGCAGTCAAGGGGCGAACACTGAAGCTTTCTTT.

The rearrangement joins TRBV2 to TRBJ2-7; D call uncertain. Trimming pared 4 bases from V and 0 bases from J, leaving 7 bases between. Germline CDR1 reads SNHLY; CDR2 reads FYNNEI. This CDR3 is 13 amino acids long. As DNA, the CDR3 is TGTGCCAGCAGTGCTCAGCACTCCTACGAGCAGTACTTC. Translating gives CASSAQHSYEQYF.

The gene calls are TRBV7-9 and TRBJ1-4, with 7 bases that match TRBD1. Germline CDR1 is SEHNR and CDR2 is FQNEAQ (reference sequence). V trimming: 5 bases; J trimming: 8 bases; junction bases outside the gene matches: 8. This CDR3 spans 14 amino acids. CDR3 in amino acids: CASSGDSLAEKLFF. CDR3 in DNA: TGTGCCAGCAGCGGGGACAGCCTAGCCGAAAAACTGTTTTTT.

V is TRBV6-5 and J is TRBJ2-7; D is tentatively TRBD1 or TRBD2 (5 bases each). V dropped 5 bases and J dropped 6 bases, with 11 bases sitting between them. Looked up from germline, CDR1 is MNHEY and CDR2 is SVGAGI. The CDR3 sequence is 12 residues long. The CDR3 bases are TGTGCCAGCAGTCCTTTGGGACGCGAGCAGTACTTC. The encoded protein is CASSPLGREQYF.

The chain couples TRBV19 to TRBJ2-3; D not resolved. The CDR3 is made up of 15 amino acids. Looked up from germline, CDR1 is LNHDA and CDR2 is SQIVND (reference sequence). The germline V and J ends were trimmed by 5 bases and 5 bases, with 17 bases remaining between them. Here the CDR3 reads CASSPSPLMLDTQYF. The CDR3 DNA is TGTGCCAGTAGTCCCTCTCCTCTTATGCTAGATACGCAGTATTTT.

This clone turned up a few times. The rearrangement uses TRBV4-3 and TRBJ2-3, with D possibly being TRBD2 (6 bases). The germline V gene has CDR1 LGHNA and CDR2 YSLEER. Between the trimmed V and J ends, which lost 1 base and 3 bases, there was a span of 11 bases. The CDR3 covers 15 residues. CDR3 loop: CASSQGRAGTDTQYF. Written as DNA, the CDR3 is TGCGCCAGCAGCCAAGGGAGGGCGGGGACAGATACGCAGTATTTT.

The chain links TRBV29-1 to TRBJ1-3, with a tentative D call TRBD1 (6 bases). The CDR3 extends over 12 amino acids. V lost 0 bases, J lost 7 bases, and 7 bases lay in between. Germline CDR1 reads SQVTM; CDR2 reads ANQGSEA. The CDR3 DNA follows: TGCAGCGTTGAAGAAGGGGGGAACACCATATATTTT. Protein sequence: CSVEEGGNTIYF.

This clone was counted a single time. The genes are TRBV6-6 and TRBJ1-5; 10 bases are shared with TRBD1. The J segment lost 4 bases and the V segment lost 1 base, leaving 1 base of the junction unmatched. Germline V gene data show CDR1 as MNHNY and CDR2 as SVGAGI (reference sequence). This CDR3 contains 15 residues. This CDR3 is CASSYLGQGNQPQHF. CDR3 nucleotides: TGTGCCAGCAGTTACTTGGGACAGGGGAATCAGCCCCAGCATTTT.

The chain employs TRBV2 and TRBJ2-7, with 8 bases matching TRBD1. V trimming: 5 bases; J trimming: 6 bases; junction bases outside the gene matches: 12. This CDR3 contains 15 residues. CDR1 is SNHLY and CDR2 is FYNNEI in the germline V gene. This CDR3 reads CASSFGDRRPGEQYF. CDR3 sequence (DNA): TGTGCCAGCAGTTTTGGGGACAGGCGGCCGGGCGAGCAGTACTTC.

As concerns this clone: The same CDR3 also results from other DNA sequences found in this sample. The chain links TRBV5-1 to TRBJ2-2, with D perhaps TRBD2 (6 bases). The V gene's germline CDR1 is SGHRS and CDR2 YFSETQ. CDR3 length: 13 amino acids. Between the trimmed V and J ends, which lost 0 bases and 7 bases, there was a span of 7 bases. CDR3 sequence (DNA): TGCGCCAGCAGCTTGGAGGGAGGCGGGGAGCTGTTTTTT. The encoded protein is CASSLEGGGELFF.

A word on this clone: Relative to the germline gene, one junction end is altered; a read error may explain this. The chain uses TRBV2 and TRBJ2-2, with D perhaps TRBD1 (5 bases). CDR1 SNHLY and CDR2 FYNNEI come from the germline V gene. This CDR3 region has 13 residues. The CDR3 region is CASNEGAGGELFF. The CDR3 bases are TGTGCCAGCAATGAAGGGGCCGGCGGGGAGCTGTTTTTT.

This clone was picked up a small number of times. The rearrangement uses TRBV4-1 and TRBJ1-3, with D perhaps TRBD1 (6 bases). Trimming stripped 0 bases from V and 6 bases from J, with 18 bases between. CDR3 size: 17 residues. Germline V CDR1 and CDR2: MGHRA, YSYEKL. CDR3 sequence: CASSQDWQGRFENTIYF. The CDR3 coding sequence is TGCGCCAGCAGCCAAGATTGGCAGGGGAGGTTCGAAAACACCATATATTTT.

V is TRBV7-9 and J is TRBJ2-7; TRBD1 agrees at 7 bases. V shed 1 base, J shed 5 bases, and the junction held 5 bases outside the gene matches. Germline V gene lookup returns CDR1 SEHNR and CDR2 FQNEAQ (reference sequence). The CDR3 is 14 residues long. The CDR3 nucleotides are TGTGCCAGCAGCTTAGTAGGGGGCAGAAACGAGCAGTACTTC. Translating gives CASSLVGGRNEQYF.

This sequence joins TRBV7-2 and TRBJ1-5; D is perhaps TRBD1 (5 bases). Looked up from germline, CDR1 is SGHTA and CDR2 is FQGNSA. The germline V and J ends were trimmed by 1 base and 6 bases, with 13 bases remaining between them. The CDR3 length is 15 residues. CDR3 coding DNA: TGTGCCAGCAGCTTAGAGTTGGGGGTTGGTCAGCCCCAGCATTTT. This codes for CASSLELGVGQPQHF. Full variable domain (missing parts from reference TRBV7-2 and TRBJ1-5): GAGVSQSPSNKVTEKGKDVELRCDPISGHTALYWYRQSLGQGLEFLIYFQGNSAPDKSGLPSDRFSAERTGGSVSTLTIQRTQQEDSAVYLCASSLELGVGQPQHFGDGTRLSIL.